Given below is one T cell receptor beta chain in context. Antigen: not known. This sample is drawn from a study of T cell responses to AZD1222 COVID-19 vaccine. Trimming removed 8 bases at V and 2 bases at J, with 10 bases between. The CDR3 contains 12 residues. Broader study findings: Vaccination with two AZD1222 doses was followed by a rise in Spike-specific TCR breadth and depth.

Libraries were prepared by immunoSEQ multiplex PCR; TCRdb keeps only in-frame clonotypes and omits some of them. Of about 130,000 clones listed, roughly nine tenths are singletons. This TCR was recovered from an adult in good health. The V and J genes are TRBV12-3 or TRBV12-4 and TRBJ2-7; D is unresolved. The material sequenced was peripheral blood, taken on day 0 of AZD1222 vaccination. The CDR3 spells CASGVWAYEQYF. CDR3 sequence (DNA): TGTGCCAGCGGGGTGTGGGCCTACGAGCAGTACTTC.